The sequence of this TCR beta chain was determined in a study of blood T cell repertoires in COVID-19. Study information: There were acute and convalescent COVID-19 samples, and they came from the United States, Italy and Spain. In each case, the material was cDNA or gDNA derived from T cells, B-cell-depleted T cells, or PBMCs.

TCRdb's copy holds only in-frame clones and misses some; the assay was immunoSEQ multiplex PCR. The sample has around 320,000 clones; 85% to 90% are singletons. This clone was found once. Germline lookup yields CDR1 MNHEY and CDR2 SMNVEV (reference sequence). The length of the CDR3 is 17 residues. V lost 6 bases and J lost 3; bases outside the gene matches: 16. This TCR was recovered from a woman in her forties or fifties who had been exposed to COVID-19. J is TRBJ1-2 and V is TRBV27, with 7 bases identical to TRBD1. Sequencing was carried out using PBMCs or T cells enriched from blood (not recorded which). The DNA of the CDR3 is TGTGCCAGCAGCTACAGGGGACAAATAAAAGGGGACTATGGCTACACCTTC. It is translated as CASSYRGQIKGDYGYTF.